These T cell receptor beta chains were read from a single sample in a study of T cells in Graves' hyperthyroidism and ophthalmopathy. A single record per CDR3 protein comes from TCRdb applying MiXCR to the multiplex PCR reads. This sample yields about 260,000 distinct CDR3 sequences, of which 20% to 25% are seen a single time; around 64% belongs to the top ten. Sample: blood. The receptors were gathered from a man aged 25-45 years with Graves' ophthalmopathy. Each CDR3 is given without its conserved first and last residue. The order of the fields is CDR3 protein, V gene, CDR3 length, J gene.

SVAQGTLYNEQF TRBV20-1 12 TRBJ2-1
ASSIMLGISYEQY TRBV19 13 TRBJ2-7
SALKTTSGSSGEQF TRBV20-1 14 TRBJ2-1
ASSSGGLGETQY TRBV13 12 TRBJ2-5
ASSRLSTGEDYEQY TRBV27 14 TRBJ2-7
SSRPSRTGAYGYT TRBV3-1 13 TRBJ1-2
ASRLGGQGEFYGYT TRBV6-1 14 TRBJ1-2
ASSLRPMGLAGADTQY TRBV6-2/TRBV6-3 16 TRBJ2-3
ASSADRVMNTEAF TRBV5-1 13 TRBJ1-1
ASSLSRGSYNEQF TRBV11-2 13 TRBJ2-1
ALGASTRREQY TRBV28 11 TRBJ2-7
ASSPSGRSSYEQY TRBV2 13 TRBJ2-7
ASSINRDRDYEQY TRBV7-2 13 TRBJ2-7
ASSVTGVGTQY TRBV7-3 11 TRBJ2-3
ASSPRQGIDGYT TRBV18 12 TRBJ1-2
ASSPPGYNEQF TRBV11-2 11 TRBJ2-1
ASSSDRPGNTIY TRBV5-1 12 TRBJ1-3
ASSESPRVYEQY TRBV25-1 12 TRBJ2-7
ASSRGGSGANVLT TRBV9 13 TRBJ2-6
ASSFTDGIYEQY TRBV18 12 TRBJ2-7
ASSTSTGGPF TRBV12-3/TRBV12-4 10 TRBJ2-1
AWGINRGAAEAF TRBV30 12 TRBJ1-1
ASSIAGGPPYEQY TRBV2 13 TRBJ2-7
ASSPYTGQLYGYT TRBV27 13 TRBJ1-2
ASSFEQGFAYEQY TRBV11-2 13 TRBJ2-7
ASSYTKTGTRNTEAF TRBV6-5 15 TRBJ1-1
ASSPGSWEQY TRBV2 10 TRBJ2-7
ASSPGTLGEKLF TRBV7-8 12 TRBJ1-4
ASSVRGGSGNEQF TRBV9 13 TRBJ2-1
ASSPGIGNTEAF TRBV18 12 TRBJ1-1
ASSVGQGTEAF TRBV3-1 11 TRBJ1-1
AWSNFWSGLHGYT TRBV30 13 TRBJ1-2
ASSLSLAGNEQY TRBV7-9 12 TRBJ2-7
ASMAREKFQY TRBV2 10 TRBJ2-4
ASSVAPSGGSTEQF TRBV9 14 TRBJ2-1
ASSLLSEQY TRBV3-1 9 TRBJ2-7
ASGGDPGETQY TRBV11-1 11 TRBJ2-5
AISESVMGNQPQH TRBV10-3 13 TRBJ1-5
ASRKGGLAGGLQETQY TRBV2 16 TRBJ2-5
ASSSPGRVSTGELF TRBV28 14 TRBJ2-2
SVDQPLGGNYGYT TRBV29-1 13 TRBJ1-2
ASSLDPGPYEQY TRBV7-2 12 TRBJ2-7
SATGGGAYGNEQF TRBV20-1 13 TRBJ2-1
ASSLETGFGGELF TRBV5-6 13 TRBJ2-2
ASSLGQVDNEQF TRBV5-1 12 TRBJ2-1
SVAAGTSGSFEQF TRBV29-1 13 TRBJ2-1
ASSLSRSGLAGDEQY TRBV27 15 TRBJ2-7
SAGTSGKQETQY TRBV20-1 12 TRBJ2-5
SARDSLAGHTDTQY TRBV20-1 14 TRBJ2-3
SATTGLAVREQY TRBV20-1 12 TRBJ2-7
AGSPRTGGATEAF TRBV3-1 13 TRBJ1-1
AWSESGGSADTQY TRBV30 13 TRBJ2-3
SARGGGLASSTDTQY TRBV20-1 15 TRBJ2-3
ASSLGQGTEQY TRBV13 11 TRBJ2-7
ASSLATSGTQF TRBV5-1 11 TRBJ2-1
SVPGQGAPGANVLT TRBV29-1 14 TRBJ2-6
ASSQAGEETQY TRBV3-1 11 TRBJ2-5
SATLAGDEQF TRBV20-1 10 TRBJ2-1